This TCR beta chain was sequenced in a study of blood T cells in healthy people across ages. Primed by a sample-barcoded 5' primer and a J-beta primer mix, a second PCR proceeded for roughly 6 to 12 cycles. TCRdb reanalysed the 5' RACE reads using MiXCR and keeps one entry per CDR3 protein. The profile shows roughly 1,100,000 distinct CDR3 sequences, approximately 25% of them singletons. The study's findings and limits: Among T cells, TCR beta diversity per million cells dropped roughly linearly as age rose.

Per individual sample, total RNA of at least 5.5 micrograms was extracted. This clonotype was counted only a few times. Its antigen is undetermined. V lost 5 bases to trimming and J lost 4 bases, with 14 bases between them. CDR1 and CDR2 (germline): MGHRA, YSYEKL. The CDR3 sequence is 14 residues long. This sample was shared with a second study, whose subject was T cells of mothers and their children. As that study records: Whatever RNA was extracted went entirely into cDNA synthesis, at about 1.6 ug per 15 ul.

The sequence was collected from a girl aged 2 to 9 in good health. Material: blood. The rearrangement uses TRBV4-1 and TRBJ1-2, with D uncertain. CDR3 residues: CASSYRHFIYGYTF. The CDR3 DNA is TGCGCCAGCAGCTATCGACACTTTATCTATGGCTACACCTTC.